This entry lists 19 T cell receptor beta chains sequenced from one sample in a study of CD8+ T cells in alopecia areata. Investigators isolated RNA and reverse transcribed it into cDNA to act as the sequencing template. Using immunoSEQ multiplex PCR, the repertoire was profiled, and TCRdb retains in-frame clones only, with some absent. Of about 250,000 clones in the sample, roughly two thirds were seen once. The starting material was CD4+ T cells sorted from blood, obtained at week 0. The source is a human donor with alopecia areata.

The V and J genes are TRBV11-2 and TRBJ2-2; no firm D call. Trimming shortened V by 5 bases and J by 8 bases, and 9 bases separated the two germline ends. The CDR3 is 12 amino acids. In germline, CDR1 is SGHAT, CDR2 FQNNGV. In nucleotides, the CDR3 is TGTGCCAGCAGCCACGCCGCGGGGGAGCTGTTTTTT. Amino acid sequence: CASSHAAGELFF.

J is TRBJ2-6 and V is TRBV7-3, with TRBD1 matching over 8 bases. This CDR3 region has 16 residues. Germline V gene sequence: CDR1 SGHTA, CDR2 FQGTGA. After removal of 6 bases from V and 0 bases from J, the junction contained 4 bases not matched to a gene. The CDR3 nucleotides read TGTGCCAGCAGGGGACAGGCGGTCTCTGGGGCCAACGTCCTGACTTTC. As protein: CASRGQAVSGANVLTF.

The rearrangement uses TRBV5-6 and TRBJ1-5, with D unclear. Trimming pared 4 bases from V and 1 base from J, leaving 9 bases between. Germline CDR1 is SGHDT and CDR2 is YYEEEE. The CDR3 totals 14 residues. CDR3 residues: CASSAGASNQPQHF. In DNA, the CDR3 is TGTGCCAGCAGCGCAGGCGCAAGCAATCAGCCCCAGCATTTT.

To note about this clone: Its ends do not fully match the called genes, so a read error is possible. The chain couples TRBV6-6 to TRBJ1-1; 7 bases line up with TRBD1. In germline, CDR1 is MNHNY, CDR2 SVGAGI (reference sequence). The CDR3 has 15 residues. The CDR3, as DNA: TGTGCCAGCAGTAACTCACTCACAGGGGATACTGAAGCTTTCTTT. Protein: CASSNSLTGDTEAFF.

In this sample, this clone turned up once. The chain couples TRBV5-4 to TRBJ1-2; the D is unclear. Between the trimmed V and J ends, which lost 0 bases and 4 bases, there was a span of 7 bases. The CDR3 totals 13 residues. Germline V gene data show CDR1 as SGHNT and CDR2 as YYREEE (reference sequence). CDR3 in DNA: TGTGCCAGCAGCTTGGCCGGGCCCTATGGCTACACCTTC. Its translation: CASSLAGPYGYTF.

The chain has TRBV5-4 and TRBJ2-1; D is ambiguous. This CDR3 has 13 residues. Trimming pared 3 bases from V and 10 bases from J, leaving 14 bases between. The V gene's germline CDR1 is SGHNT and CDR2 YYREEE (reference sequence). The DNA of the CDR3 is TGTGCCAGCAGCTCGAAAGTAGCCGGCGAGCAGTTCTTC. It yields the protein CASSSKVAGEQFF.

This clone was counted a single time. The rearrangement uses TRBV6-1 and TRBJ1-6, with D hard to call. The CDR3 runs to 16 residues. Germline CDR1 is MNHNS and CDR2 is SASEGT. The V gene lost 3 bases and the J gene lost 6 bases, with 15 bases spanning the gap. Here the CDR3 reads CASSETGRGGNSPLHF. The CDR3 DNA is TGTGCCAGCAGTGAGACGGGCCGGGGAGGTAATTCACCCCTCCACTTT.

This CDR3 reads CASSRVAGNNSPLHF. The CDR3 DNA reads TGCGCCAGCAGTCGAGTAGCAGGGAATAATTCACCCCTCCACTTT. The chain combines TRBV4-1 with TRBJ1-6; D is perhaps TRBD1 (5 bases). The CDR3 loop spans 15 amino acids. Germline V gives CDR1 MGHRA, CDR2 YSYEKL. V lost 6 bases and J lost 5, with 14 bases in between.

The chain carries TRBV27 and TRBJ1-1; no definite D call. This CDR3 region has 13 residues. Trimming stripped 7 bases from V and 2 bases from J, with 11 bases between. CDR1 and CDR2 from the germline V gene are MNHEY and SMNVEV (reference sequence). For the CDR3, the DNA is TGTGCCAGCAACGTTGGACCAAACACTGAAGCTTTCTTT. This encodes CASNVGPNTEAFF.

The chain links TRBV7-8 to TRBJ1-4; the D is unclear. Trimming removed 4 bases at V and 6 bases at J, with 3 bases between. CDR1 and CDR2 (germline): SGHVS, FQNEAQ. CDR3 length equals 11 residues. The CDR3 loop is CASSSYEKLFF. Here the CDR3 DNA reads TGTGCCAGCAGCTCGTATGAAAAACTGTTTTTT.

CDR3: CASTAMRAEAFF. The DNA for the CDR3 is TGTGCCAGCACAGCAATGAGAGCTGAAGCTTTCTTT. The chain combines TRBV2 with TRBJ1-1; no reliable D call. V dropped 7 bases and J dropped 6 bases, with 12 bases sitting between them. The CDR3 runs 12 residues. Per the germline V gene, CDR1 is SNHLY and CDR2 is FYNNEI.

The V and J genes are TRBV10-3 and TRBJ2-3; 11 positions agree with TRBD2. Germline trimming cut 5 bases from V and 1 base from J; bases unmatched to any gene: 2. Germline values: CDR1 ENHRY, CDR2 SYGVKD. This CDR3 has 15 amino acids. This chain's CDR3 is CAISTTSGGTDTQYF. For the CDR3, the DNA is TGTGCCATCAGTACGACTAGCGGGGGCACAGATACGCAGTATTTT.

The gene calls are TRBV6-5 and TRBJ1-1, with D unclear. V shed 5 bases and J shed 5 bases, with 12 bases lying between them. The CDR3 runs 13 residues. Germline V gene lookup returns CDR1 MNHEY and CDR2 SVGAGI. Written as DNA, the CDR3 is TGTGCCAGCAGTATTCTGGCCACGACTGAAGCTTTCTTT. This codes for CASSILATTEAFF.

This clone was seen just once. The V and J genes are TRBV30 and TRBJ1-1; 9 bases match TRBD1. V was clipped by 4 bases and J by 4 bases; unmatched bases: 4. The CDR3 totals 13 residues. Germline V gene sequence: CDR1 GTSNPN, CDR2 SVGIG (reference sequence). The CDR3 DNA is TGTGCCTGGAAAGGACAGGGGAGCACTGAAGCTTTCTTT. Its translation is CAWKGQGSTEAFF.

The genes are TRBV18 and TRBJ2-6; 13 bases map to TRBD2. This CDR3 contains 20 residues. Per germline, CDR1 KGHSH and CDR2 LQKENI. With 1 base clipped from V and 0 bases from J, the junction kept 6 bases outside the gene matches. The chain's CDR3 is CASSPLSGTSGDSGANVLTF. CDR3 sequence (DNA): TGTGCCAGCTCACCACTCTCCGGGACTAGCGGGGACTCTGGGGCCAACGTCCTGACTTTC. The whole variable domain, filled in from reference TRBV18 and TRBJ2-6, reads NAGVMQNPRHLVRRRGQEARLRCSPMKGHSHVYWYRQLPEEGLKFMVYLQKENIIDESGMPKERFSAEFPKEGPSILRIQQVVRGDSAAYFCASSPLSGTSGDSGANVLTFGAGSRLTVL.

The J gene is TRBJ2-3, the V gene TRBV7-8, with D possibly matching TRBD1 (5 bases). Deletions cut 4 bases from V and 3 bases from J, with 14 bases between. CDR1 and CDR2 (germline): SGHVS, FQNEAQ. CDR3 length: 15 residues. The CDR3 loop is CASSSQQRGTDTQYF. The DNA for the CDR3 is TGTGCCAGCAGCTCGCAGCAAAGGGGTACAGATACGCAGTATTTT.

This clone occurred a few times. This rearrangement joins TRBV10-3 to TRBJ2-3; 8 bases are shared with TRBD2. The CDR3 totals 14 residues. Germline V gene lookup returns CDR1 ENHRY and CDR2 SYGVKD. Trimming at V came to 7 bases and at J to 2 bases, leaving 5 bases not matched to a gene. CDR3 sequence reads: CAIKLAASTDTQYF. The CDR3 region has the DNA TGTGCCATCAAACTAGCGGCTTCCACAGATACGCAGTATTTT.

V usage is TRBV30 and J usage is TRBJ2-3, with D possibly matching TRBD2 (5 bases). The CDR3 has 12 residues. CDR1 and CDR2 from the germline V gene are GTSNPN and SVGIG (reference sequence). With 0 bases removed from V and 4 bases from J, the gap between germline ends came to 5 bases. CDR3 residues: CAWSVRADTQYF. The CDR3 DNA is TGTGCCTGGAGTGTGCGGGCAGATACGCAGTATTTT.

The rearrangement joins TRBV6-5 to TRBJ1-5; 9 nucleotides line up with TRBD1. Per the germline V gene, CDR1 is MNHEY and CDR2 is SVGAGI. V shed 4 bases and J 0 bases; nucleotides not matched to a gene: 4. The CDR3 has 16 residues. This chain's CDR3 is CASSLGTGNSNQPQHF. CDR3 nucleotides: TGTGCCAGCAGTTTAGGGACAGGGAATAGCAATCAGCCCCAGCATTTT.